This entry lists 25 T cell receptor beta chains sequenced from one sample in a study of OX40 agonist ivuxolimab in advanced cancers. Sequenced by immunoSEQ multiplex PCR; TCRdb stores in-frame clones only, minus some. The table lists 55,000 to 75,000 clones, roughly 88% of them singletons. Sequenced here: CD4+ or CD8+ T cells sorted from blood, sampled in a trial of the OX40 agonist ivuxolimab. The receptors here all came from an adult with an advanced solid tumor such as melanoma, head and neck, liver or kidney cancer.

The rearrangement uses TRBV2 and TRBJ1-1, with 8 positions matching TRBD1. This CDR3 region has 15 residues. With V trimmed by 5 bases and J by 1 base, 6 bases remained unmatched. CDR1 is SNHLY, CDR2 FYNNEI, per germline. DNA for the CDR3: TGTGCCAGCAGTCAACAGGGGGGACAGAACACTGAAGCTTTCTTT. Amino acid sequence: CASSQQGGQNTEAFF.

In DNA, the CDR3 is TGTGCCAGCTCACCGGCAGGGAGTCGCGACGAGCAGTACTTC. This translates into CASSPAGSRDEQYF. This sequence joins TRBV18 and TRBJ2-7; D may match TRBD1 or TRBD2 (5 bases each). The germline CDR1 and CDR2 sequences are KGHSH and LQKENI. The CDR3 consists of 14 residues. Trimming stripped 3 bases from V and 5 bases from J, with 14 bases between.

Written as DNA, the CDR3 is TGCGCCAGCAGCCCGCTTGGGCGGGGGGGCTACGAGCAGTACTTC. Translated, it gives CASSPLGRGGYEQYF. This rearrangement joins TRBV4-3 to TRBJ2-7, with 9 positions matching TRBD2. The CDR3 totals 15 residues. Per germline, CDR1 LGHNA and CDR2 YSLEER. V gave up 4 bases and J gave up 3 bases; unmatched junction bases: 7.

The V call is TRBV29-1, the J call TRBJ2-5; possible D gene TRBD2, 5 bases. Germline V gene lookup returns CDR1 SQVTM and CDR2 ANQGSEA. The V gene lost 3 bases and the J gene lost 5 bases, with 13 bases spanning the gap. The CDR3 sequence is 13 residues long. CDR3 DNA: TGCAGCGTTGACCTACTAGGAGTGGAGACCCAGTACTTC. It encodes CSVDLLGVETQYF.

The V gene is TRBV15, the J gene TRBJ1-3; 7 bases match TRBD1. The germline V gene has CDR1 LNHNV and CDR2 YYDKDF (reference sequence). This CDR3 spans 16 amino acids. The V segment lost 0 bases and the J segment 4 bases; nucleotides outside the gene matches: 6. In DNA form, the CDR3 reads TGTGCCACCAGCAGAGATCTCCGGGACAGCGGAAACACCATATATTTT. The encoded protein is CATSRDLRDSGNTIYF.

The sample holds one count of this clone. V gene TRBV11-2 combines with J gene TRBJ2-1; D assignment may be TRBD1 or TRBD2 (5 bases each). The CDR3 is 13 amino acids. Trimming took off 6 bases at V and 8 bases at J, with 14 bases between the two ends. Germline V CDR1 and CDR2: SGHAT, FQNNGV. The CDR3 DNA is TGTGCCAGCAGGGGGGTCTCCTCGGATGAGCAGTTCTTC. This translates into CASRGVSSDEQFF.

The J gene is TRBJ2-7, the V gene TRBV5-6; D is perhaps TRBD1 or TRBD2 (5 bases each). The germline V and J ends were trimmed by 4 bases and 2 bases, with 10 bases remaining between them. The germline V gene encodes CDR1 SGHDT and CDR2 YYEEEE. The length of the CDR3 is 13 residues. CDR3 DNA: TGTGCCAGCAGCCTAGAGGGACCCTACGAGCAGTACTTC. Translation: CASSLEGPYEQYF.

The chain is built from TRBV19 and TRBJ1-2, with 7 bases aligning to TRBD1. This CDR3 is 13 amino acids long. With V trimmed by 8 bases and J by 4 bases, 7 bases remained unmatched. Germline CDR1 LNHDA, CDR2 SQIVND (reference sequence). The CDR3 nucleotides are TGTGCCAGTTCTCGGGACAGACTCTATGGCTACACCTTC. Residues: CASSRDRLYGYTF.

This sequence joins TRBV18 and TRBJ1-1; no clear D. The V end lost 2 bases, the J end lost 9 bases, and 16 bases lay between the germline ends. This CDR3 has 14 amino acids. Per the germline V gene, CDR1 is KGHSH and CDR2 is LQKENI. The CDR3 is CASSPNTTRGQAFF. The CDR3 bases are TGTGCCAGCTCACCAAACACTACCAGAGGGCAAGCTTTCTTT.

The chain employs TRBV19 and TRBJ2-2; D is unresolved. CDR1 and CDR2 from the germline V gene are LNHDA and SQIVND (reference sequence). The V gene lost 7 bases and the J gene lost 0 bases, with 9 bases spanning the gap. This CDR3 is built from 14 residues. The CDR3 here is CASKARPNTGELFF. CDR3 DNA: TGTGCCAGTAAGGCCAGACCGAACACCGGGGAGCTGTTTTTT. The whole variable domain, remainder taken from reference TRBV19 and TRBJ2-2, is DGGITQSPKYLFRKEGQNVTLSCEQNLNHDAMYWYRQDPGQGLRLIYYSQIVNDFQKGDIAEGYSVSREKKESFPLTVTSAQKNPTAFYLCASKARPNTGELFFGEGSRLTVL.

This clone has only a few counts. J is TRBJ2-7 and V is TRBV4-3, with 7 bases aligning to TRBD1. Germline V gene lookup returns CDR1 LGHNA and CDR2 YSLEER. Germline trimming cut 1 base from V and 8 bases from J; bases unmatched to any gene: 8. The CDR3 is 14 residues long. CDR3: CASSQGQLRGKQYF. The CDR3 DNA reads TGCGCCAGCAGCCAAGGCCAGCTCAGGGGGAAGCAGTACTTC.

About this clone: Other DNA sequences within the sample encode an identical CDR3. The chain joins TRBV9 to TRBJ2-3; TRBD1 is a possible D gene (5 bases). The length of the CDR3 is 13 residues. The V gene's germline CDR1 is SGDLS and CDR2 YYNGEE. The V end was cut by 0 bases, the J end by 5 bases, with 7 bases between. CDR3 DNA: TGTGCCAGCAGCGTAGAAACAGGAGATACGCAGTATTTT. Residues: CASSVETGDTQYF. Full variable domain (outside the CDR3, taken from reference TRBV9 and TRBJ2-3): DSGVTQTPKHLITATGQRVTLRCSPRSGDLSVYWYQQSLDQGLQFLIQYYNGEERAKGNILERFSAQQFPDLHSELNLSSLELGDSALYFCASSVETGDTQYFGPGTRLTVL.

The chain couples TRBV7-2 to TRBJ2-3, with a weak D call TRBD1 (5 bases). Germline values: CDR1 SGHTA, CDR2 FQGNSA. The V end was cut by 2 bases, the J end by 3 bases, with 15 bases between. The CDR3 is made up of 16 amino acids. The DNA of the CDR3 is TGTGCCAGCAGCTTATATAGGGGATGGGTGACAGATACGCAGTATTTT. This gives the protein CASSLYRGWVTDTQYF.

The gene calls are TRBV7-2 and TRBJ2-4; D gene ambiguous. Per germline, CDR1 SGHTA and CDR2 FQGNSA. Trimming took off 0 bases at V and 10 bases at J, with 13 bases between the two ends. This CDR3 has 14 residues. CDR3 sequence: CASSLARPQGIQYF. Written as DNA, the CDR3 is TGTGCCAGCAGCTTAGCCAGACCCCAAGGGATTCAGTACTTC.

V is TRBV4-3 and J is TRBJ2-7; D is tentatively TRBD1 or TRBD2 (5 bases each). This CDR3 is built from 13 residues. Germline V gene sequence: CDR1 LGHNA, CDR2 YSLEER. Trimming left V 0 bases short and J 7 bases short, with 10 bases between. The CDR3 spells CASSQERWGEQYF. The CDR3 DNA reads TGCGCCAGCAGCCAAGAGCGGTGGGGGGAGCAGTACTTC.

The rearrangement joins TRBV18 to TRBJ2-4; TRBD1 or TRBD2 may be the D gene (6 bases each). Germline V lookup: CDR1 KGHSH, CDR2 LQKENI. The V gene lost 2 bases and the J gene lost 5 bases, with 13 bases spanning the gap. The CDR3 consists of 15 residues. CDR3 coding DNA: TGTGCCAGCTCACCAGGGTCCGGGGGCCAAAACATTCAGTACTTC. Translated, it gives CASSPGSGGQNIQYF.

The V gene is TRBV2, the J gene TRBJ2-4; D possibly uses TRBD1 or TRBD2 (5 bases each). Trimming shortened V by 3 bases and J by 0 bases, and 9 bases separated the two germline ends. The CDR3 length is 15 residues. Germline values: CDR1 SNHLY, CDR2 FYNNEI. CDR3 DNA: TGTGCCAGCAGTGACGGGGCCCAAGCCAAAAACATTCAGTACTTC. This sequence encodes CASSDGAQAKNIQYF.

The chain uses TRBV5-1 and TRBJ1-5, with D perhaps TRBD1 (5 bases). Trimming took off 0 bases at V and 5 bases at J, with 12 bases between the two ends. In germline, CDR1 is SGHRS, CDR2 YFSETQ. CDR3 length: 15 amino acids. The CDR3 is CASSLGGTADQPQHF. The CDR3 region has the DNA TGCGCCAGCAGCTTGGGAGGGACGGCGGATCAGCCCCAGCATTTT.

CDR3 DNA sequence: TGCGCCAGCAGCCAAGATTTTGGGGGGACGGCAGGGGAGCTGTTTTTT. It is translated as CASSQDFGGTAGELFF. The chain combines TRBV4-1 with TRBJ2-2, with D maybe TRBD2 (6 bases). The CDR3 has 16 amino acids. Trimming shortened V by 0 bases and J by 8 bases, and 16 bases separated the two germline ends. Looked up from germline, CDR1 is MGHRA and CDR2 is YSYEKL.

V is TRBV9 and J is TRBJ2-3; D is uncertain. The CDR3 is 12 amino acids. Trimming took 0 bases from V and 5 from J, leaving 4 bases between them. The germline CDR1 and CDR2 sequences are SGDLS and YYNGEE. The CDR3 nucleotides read TGTGCCAGCAGCGTAGGAGTAGATACGCAGTATTTT. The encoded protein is CASSVGVDTQYF.

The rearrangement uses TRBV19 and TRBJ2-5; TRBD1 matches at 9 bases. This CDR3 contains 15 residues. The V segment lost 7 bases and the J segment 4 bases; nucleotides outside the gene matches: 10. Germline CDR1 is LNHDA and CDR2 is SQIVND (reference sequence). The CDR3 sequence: CASKGETGGGETQYF. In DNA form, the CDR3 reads TGTGCCAGTAAGGGGGAGACAGGGGGTGGAGAGACCCAGTACTTC.

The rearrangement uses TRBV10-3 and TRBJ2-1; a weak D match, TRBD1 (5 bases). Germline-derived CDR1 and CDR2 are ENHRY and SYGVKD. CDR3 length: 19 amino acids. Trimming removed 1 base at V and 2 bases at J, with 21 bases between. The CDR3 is CAISEFVGAGEPPYNEQFF. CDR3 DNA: TGTGCCATCAGTGAGTTCGTTGGGGCAGGTGAACCCCCCTACAATGAGCAGTTCTTC.

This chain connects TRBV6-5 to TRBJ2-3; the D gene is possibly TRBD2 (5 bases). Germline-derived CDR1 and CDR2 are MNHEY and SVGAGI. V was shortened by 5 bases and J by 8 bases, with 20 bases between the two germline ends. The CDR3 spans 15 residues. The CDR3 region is CASSQQAVGTGTQYF. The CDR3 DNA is TGTGCCAGCAGTCAACAAGCGGTTGGCACGGGTACGCAGTATTTT.

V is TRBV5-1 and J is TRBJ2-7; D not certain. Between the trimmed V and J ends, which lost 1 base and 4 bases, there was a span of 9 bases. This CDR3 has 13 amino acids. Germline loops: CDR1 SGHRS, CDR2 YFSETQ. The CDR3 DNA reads TGCGCCAGCAGCTTGAAAGGCGGTTACGAGCAGTACTTC. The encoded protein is CASSLKGGYEQYF.

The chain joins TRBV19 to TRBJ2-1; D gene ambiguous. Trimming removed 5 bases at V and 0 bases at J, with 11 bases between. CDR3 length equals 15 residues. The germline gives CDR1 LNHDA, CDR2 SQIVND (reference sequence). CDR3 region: CASSQITRSYNEQFF. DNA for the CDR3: TGTGCCAGTAGTCAGATCACACGCTCCTACAATGAGCAGTTCTTC.